This T cell receptor beta chain derives from a study of blood T cells in healthy people across ages. Through a sample-barcoded 5' primer and a J-beta primer mix, a second PCR was run for roughly 7 to 11 cycles. TCRdb analysed the 5' RACE reads with MiXCR anew, one entry per CDR3 protein. This sample has 650,000 or so distinct CDR3 sequences; over 40% occur once, and the top ten carry around an eighth. Each donor supplied 7.5 to 10 milliliters of peripheral blood. Overall study results and limits: Diversity was estimated from one million T cells, and these estimates were considered underestimates. TCR beta diversity tracked closely with naive T cell percentage.

Trimming stripped 1 base from V and 3 bases from J, with 22 bases between. CDR3 size: 18 residues. CDR1 is MDHEN, CDR2 SYDVKM, per germline. Comment on this clonotype: Its antigen is currently unknown.

The sequence came from an elderly woman in good health. The sequenced sample was blood. The rearrangement links TRBV28 to TRBJ2-7; D gene unclear. The CDR3 DNA sequence: TGTGCCAGCAGTTTATTAGTGCACCGCCTGGGTGAGAACTACGAGCAGTACTTC. Protein: CASSLLVHRLGENYEQYF.